This T cell receptor beta chain was captured in a study of T cell responses to AZD1222 COVID-19 vaccine. Assay: immunoSEQ multiplex PCR; the TCRdb copy retains only in-frame clones and omits some. The table records around 140,000 clones, about 92% of them present only once. The germline CDR1 and CDR2 sequences are MRHNA and SNTAGT. This CDR3 is built from 13 residues. V shed 7 bases and J shed 3 bases, with 11 bases lying between them. The chain uses TRBV6-4 and TRBJ2-3; D is possibly TRBD2 (6 bases). The TCR sequence derives from an adult in good health. Here the sequenced sample was peripheral blood, taken on day 0 of MenACWY control vaccination. The CDR3 DNA is TGTGCCAGCAACGGGAGAGGAACAGATACGCAGTATTTT. This encodes CASNGRGTDTQYF.